What follows are 7 T cell receptor beta chains derived from one specimen sequenced in a study of Ad26.COV2.S vaccination and SARS-CoV-2 variants. Assay used: immunoSEQ multiplex PCR; TCRdb lists only in-frame clones, some missing. The sample records roughly 500,000 clones, around 90% being singletons. The treatment denotes: approximately 18 received Ad26.COV2.S at low or high dose, single or two shots; 5 received placebo; per-sample allocation not given. Day 63 following the first vaccine or placebo injection was when the samples were taken. Sequencing used peripheral blood, obtained in a trial of Ad26.COV2.S vaccine versus placebo. Receptors originate from a person between 18 and 59 years old who received the Ad26.COV2.S COVID-19 vaccine or a placebo.

The V and J genes are TRBV6-2 or TRBV6-3 and TRBJ2-1, with 8 nucleotides matching TRBD2. Trimming took 1 base from V and 10 from J; bases not matched to a gene: 6. Germline V CDR1 and CDR2: MNHEY, SVGEGT. The CDR3 covers 14 residues. CDR3 sequence: CASSYLLGRGEQFF. As DNA, the CDR3 is TGTGCCAGCAGTTACTTGCTCGGGAGGGGGGAGCAGTTCTTC.

The chain carries TRBV4-2 and TRBJ2-7; the match to TRBD2 covers 9 bases. This CDR3 region has 16 residues. Germline V gene sequence: CDR1 LGHNA, CDR2 YNFKEQ. The junction had 6 bases not matched to a gene; V was cut back by 0 bases and J by 3 bases. The CDR3 sequence: CASSQDLGSGGYEQYF. For the CDR3, the DNA is TGTGCCAGCAGCCAAGACTTGGGTAGCGGGGGCTACGAGCAGTACTTC.

The chain employs TRBV5-4 and TRBJ1-1, with TRBD1 matching over 9 bases. J lost 5 bases, V lost 4 bases, and 6 bases had no gene match. The CDR3 length is 14 residues. CDR1 is SGHNT, CDR2 YYREEE, per germline (reference sequence). This CDR3 reads CASSPGQGYTEAFF. The CDR3 DNA follows: TGTGCCAGCAGCCCGGGACAGGGCTATACTGAAGCTTTCTTT.

The CDR3 DNA follows: TGTGCCAGCAGCCAGGGGCGGGCAGGAACGTACAATGAGCAGTTCTTC. This encodes CASSQGRAGTYNEQFF. The J gene is TRBJ2-1, the V gene TRBV7-8, with a weak D call TRBD1 (6 bases). Germline CDR1 reads SGHVS; CDR2 reads FQNEAQ. This CDR3 region has 16 residues. The ends were cut back, 5 bases at V and 4 bases at J, with 18 bases in the middle.

This chain links TRBV28 with TRBJ1-2; 7 bases line up with TRBD1. CDR1 is MDHEN, CDR2 SYDVKM, per germline. The ends lost 6 bases at V and 4 bases at J; junction bases unmatched: 14. This CDR3 has 16 amino acids. The CDR3 is CASRRQGGAGIYGYTF. DNA for the CDR3: TGTGCCAGCAGGAGACAGGGAGGTGCAGGTATCTATGGCTACACCTTC.

This chain's CDR3 is CASSPALAVYNEQFF. The CDR3 bases are TGTGCCAGCAGCCCGGCCTTAGCGGTCTACAATGAGCAGTTCTTC. The chain has TRBV11-2 and TRBJ2-1; perhaps TRBD2 as D (6 bases). Germline-derived CDR1 and CDR2 are SGHAT and FQNNGV. The V end lost 5 bases, the J end lost 3 bases, and 14 bases lay between the germline ends. The CDR3 consists of 15 residues.

The V gene is TRBV4-3, the J gene TRBJ1-2; 7 nucleotides line up with TRBD1. The germline gives CDR1 LGHNA, CDR2 YSLEER. V lost 0 bases and J lost 3; bases outside the gene matches: 4. This CDR3 has 15 residues. CDR3 protein: CASSQDRGGYYGYTF. The DNA for the CDR3 is TGCGCCAGCAGCCAAGATCGAGGGGGCTACTATGGCTACACCTTC.